The next 6 T cell receptor beta chains were all read from a single sample in a study of T-cell reconstitution after alpha-beta-depleted transplantation in children. The authors prepared the TCRbeta library with unique molecular identifiers. One entry per CDR3 protein results from TCRdb running MiXCR on the PCR reads. This table has hundreds of thousands of distinct CDR3 sequences, 15% to 20% appearing once. This specimen was PBMCs, mostly from graft donor cells, taken 360 days after TCRalphabeta/CD19-depleted stem cell transplant. Receptors originate from a male patient younger than 18 who had a stem cell transplant for acute lymphoblastic leukemia, so the T cells may come from the graft donor.

This chain joins TRBV15 and TRBJ2-5; D gene unclear. CDR3 size: 15 residues. The germline CDR1 and CDR2 sequences are LNHNV and YYDKDF (reference sequence). The V end lost 0 bases, the J end lost 5 bases, and 13 bases lay between the germline ends. CDR3 sequence (DNA): TGTGCCACCAGCAGAGATCCTGAAGTATTTGAGACCCAGTACTTC. Protein: CATSRDPEVFETQYF. The full variable domain, with the rest looked up from reference TRBV15 and TRBJ2-5, is DAMVIQNPRYQVTQFGKPVTLSCSQTLNHNVMYWYQQKSSQAPKLLFHYYDKDFNNEADTPDNFQSRRPNTSFCFLDIRSPGLGDTAMYLCATSRDPEVFETQYFGPGTRLLVL.

The J gene is TRBJ1-1, the V gene TRBV5-1; D remains ambiguous. Trimming shortened V by 3 bases and J by 3 bases, and 21 bases separated the two germline ends. Germline V gives CDR1 SGHRS, CDR2 YFSETQ. The CDR3 runs 17 residues. The CDR3 here is CASSSGTASIPYTEAFF. DNA for the CDR3: TGCGCCAGCAGCTCCGGTACAGCATCGATCCCCTACACTGAAGCTTTCTTT.

V gene TRBV10-3 combines with J gene TRBJ2-1; unclear D gene. CDR3 size: 16 residues. Germline values: CDR1 ENHRY, CDR2 SYGVKD. V was pared by 0 bases and J by 0 bases, with 9 bases between. The CDR3 loop is CAISESGPSSYNEQFF. In nucleotides, the CDR3 is TGTGCCATCAGTGAGTCGGGTCCCAGCTCCTACAATGAGCAGTTCTTC.

This clonotype appeared a few times. The chain combines TRBV2 with TRBJ1-2, with D possibly TRBD1 on 5 matching bases. The ends were cut back, 9 bases at V and 2 bases at J, with 10 bases in the middle. Germline V gene lookup returns CDR1 SNHLY and CDR2 FYNNEI. The CDR3 has 12 amino acids. The CDR3 bases are TGTGCCAGACCTACAGGAAACTATGGCTACACCTTC. Residues: CARPTGNYGYTF.

This clonotype was seen at least ten times. The V gene is TRBV5-1, the J gene TRBJ2-7, with D perhaps matching TRBD1 or TRBD2 (6 bases each). Germline V lookup: CDR1 SGHRS, CDR2 YFSETQ. The CDR3 is 14 residues long. The germline V and J ends were trimmed by 0 bases and 2 bases, with 9 bases remaining between them. The CDR3 DNA reads TGCGCCAGCAGCTTGGAAGGGGGGCCCTACGAGCAGTACTTC. Its translation: CASSLEGGPYEQYF. Looking up the rest from reference TRBV5-1 and TRBJ2-7 gives the full variable domain: KAGVTQTPRYLIKTRGQQVTLSCSPISGHRSVSWYQQTPGQGLQFLFEYFSETQRNKGNFPGRFSGRQFSNSRSEMNVSTLELGDSALYLCASSLEGGPYEQYFGPGTRLTVT.

The chain carries TRBV12-3 or TRBV12-4 and TRBJ2-5; 7 bases are shared with TRBD1. The CDR3 sequence is 18 residues long. The trim removed 3 bases at V and 4 bases at J, leaving 17 bases unmatched. The CDR3 region has the DNA TGTGCCAGCAGTTTGGGATATCGGGACAGACTGGTCATAGAGACCCAGTACTTC. Its translation: CASSLGYRDRLVIETQYF.